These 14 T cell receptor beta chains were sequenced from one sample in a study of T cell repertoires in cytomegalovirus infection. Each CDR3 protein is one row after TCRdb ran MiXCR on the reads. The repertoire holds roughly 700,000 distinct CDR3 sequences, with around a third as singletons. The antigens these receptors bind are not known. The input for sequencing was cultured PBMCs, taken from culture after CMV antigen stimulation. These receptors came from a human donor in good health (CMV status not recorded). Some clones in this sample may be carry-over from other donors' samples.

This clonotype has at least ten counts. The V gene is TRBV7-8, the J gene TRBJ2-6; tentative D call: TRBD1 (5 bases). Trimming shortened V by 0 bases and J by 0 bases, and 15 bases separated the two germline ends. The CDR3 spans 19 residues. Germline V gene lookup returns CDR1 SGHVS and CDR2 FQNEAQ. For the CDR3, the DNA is TGTGCCAGCAGCTTAGCGCGGTGGGGCCCCAGCTCTGGGGCCAACGTCCTGACTTTC. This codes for CASSLARWGPSSGANVLTF.

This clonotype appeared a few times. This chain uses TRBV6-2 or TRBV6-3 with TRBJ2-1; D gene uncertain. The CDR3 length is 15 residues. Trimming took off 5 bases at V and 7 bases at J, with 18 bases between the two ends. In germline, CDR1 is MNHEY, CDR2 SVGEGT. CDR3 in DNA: TGTGCCAGCAGTGAAGGGTTTAGTTCGGGTAATGAGCAGTTCTTC. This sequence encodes CASSEGFSSGNEQFF.

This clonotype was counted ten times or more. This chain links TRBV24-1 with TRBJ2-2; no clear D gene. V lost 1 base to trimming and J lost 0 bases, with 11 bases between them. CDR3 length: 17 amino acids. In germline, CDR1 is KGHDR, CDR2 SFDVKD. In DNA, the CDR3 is TGTGCCACCAGTGATTTTACGGAGAACCCGAACACCGGGGAGCTGTTTTTT. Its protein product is CATSDFTENPNTGELFF.

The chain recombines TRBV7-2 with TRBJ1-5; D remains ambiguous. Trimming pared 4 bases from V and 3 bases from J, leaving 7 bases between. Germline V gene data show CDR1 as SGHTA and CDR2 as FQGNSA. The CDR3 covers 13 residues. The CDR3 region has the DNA TGTGCCAGCAGCTCCATAATCAATCAGCCCCAGCATTTT. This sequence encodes CASSSIINQPQHF.

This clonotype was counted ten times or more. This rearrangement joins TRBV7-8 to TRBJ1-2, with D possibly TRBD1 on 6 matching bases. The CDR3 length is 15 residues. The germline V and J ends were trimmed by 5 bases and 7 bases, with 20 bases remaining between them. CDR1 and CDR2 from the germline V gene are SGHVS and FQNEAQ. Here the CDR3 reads CASSKQGTGSIGYTF. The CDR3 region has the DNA TGTGCCAGCAGCAAACAGGGCACTGGAAGTATTGGCTACACCTTC.

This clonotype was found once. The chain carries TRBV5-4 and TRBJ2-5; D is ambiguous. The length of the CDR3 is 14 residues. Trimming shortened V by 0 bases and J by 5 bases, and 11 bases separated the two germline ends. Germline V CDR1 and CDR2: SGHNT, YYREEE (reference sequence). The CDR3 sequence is CASSLGTTEETQYF. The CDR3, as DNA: TGTGCCAGCAGCTTGGGTACGACCGAGGAGACCCAGTACTTC.

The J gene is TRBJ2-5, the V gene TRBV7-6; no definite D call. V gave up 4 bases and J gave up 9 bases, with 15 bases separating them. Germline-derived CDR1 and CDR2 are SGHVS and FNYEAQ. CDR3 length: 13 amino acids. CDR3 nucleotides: TGTGCCAGCAGCTATCGCGGTTCAACCGCCCAGTACTTC. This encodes CASSYRGSTAQYF.

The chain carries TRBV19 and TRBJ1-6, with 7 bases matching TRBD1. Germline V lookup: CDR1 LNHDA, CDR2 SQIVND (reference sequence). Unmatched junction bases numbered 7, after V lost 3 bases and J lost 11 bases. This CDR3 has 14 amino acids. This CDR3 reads CASSIRGGETPLHF. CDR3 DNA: TGTGCCAGTAGTATTCGAGGGGGCGAGACACCCCTCCACTTT.

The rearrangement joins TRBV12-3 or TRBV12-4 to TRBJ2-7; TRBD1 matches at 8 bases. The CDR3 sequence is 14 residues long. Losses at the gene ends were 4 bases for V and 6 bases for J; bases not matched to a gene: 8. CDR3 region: CASSSTDRDSEQYF. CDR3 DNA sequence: TGTGCCAGCAGTTCTACGGACAGGGACAGCGAGCAGTACTTC.

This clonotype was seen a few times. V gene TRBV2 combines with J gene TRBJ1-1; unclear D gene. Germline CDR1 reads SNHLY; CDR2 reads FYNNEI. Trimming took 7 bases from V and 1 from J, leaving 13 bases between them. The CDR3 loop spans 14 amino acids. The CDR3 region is CASTSGFGNTEAFF. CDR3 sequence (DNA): TGTGCCAGCACCTCCGGGTTCGGGAACACTGAAGCTTTCTTT.

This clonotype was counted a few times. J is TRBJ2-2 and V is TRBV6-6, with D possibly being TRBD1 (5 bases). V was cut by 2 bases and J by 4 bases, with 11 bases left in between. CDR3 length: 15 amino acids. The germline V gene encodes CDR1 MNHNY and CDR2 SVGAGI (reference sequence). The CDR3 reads CASSYPTQGTGELFF. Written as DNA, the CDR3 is TGTGCCAGCAGTTACCCAACTCAGGGCACCGGGGAGCTGTTTTTT.

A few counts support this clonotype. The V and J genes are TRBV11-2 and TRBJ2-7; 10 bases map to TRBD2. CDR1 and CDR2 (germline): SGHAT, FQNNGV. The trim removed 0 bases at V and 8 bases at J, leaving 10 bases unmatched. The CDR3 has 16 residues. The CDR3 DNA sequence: TGTGCCAGCAGCTTAGATACGGGACTAGCGTTAAGTAAGCAGTACTTC. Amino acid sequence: CASSLDTGLALSKQYF.

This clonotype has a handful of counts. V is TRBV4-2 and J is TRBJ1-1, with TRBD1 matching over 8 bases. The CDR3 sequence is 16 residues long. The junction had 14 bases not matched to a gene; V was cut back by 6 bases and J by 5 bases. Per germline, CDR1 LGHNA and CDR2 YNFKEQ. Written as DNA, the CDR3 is TGTGCCAGCAGTCAGGGCAGGGGGCGCGGGGGGACTGAAGCTTTCTTT. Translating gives CASSQGRGRGGTEAFF.

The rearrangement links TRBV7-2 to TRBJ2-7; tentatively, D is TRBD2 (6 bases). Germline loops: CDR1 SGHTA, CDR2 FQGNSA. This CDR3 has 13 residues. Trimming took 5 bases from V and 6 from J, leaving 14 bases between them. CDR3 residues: CASSLKSGSEQYF. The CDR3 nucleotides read TGTGCCAGCAGCCTTAAATCCGGGAGCGAGCAGTACTTC. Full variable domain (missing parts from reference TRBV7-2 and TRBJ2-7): GAGVSQSPSNKVTEKGKDVELRCDPISGHTALYWYRQSLGQGLEFLIYFQGNSAPDKSGLPSDRFSAERTGGSVSTLTIQRTQQEDSAVYLCASSLKSGSEQYFGPGTRLTVT.